This T cell receptor (beta chain) was observed in a study of T cell responses to AZD1222 COVID-19 vaccine. CDR3 size: 14 residues. V gave up 1 base and J gave up 8 bases, with 14 bases separating them. Germline V lookup: CDR1 LNHNV, CDR2 YYDKDF (reference sequence). This table comes from immunoSEQ multiplex PCR, and its TCRdb copy is limited to in-frame clones, with some not included. The top ten hold roughly 9.8% of the sample, which has around 180,000 clones, almost 95% seen once. The rearrangement joins TRBV15 to TRBJ1-2, with a possible D match to TRBD1 (5 bases). The sample consisted of peripheral blood, taken on day 0 of AZD1222 vaccination. The receptor's source is an adult in good health. The chain's CDR3 is CATSRVTAAEGYTF. DNA of the CDR3: TGTGCCACCAGCAGAGTGACAGCCGCGGAAGGCTACACCTTC.